The 20 T cell receptor beta chains listed next were all sequenced from one sample in a study of blood T cell repertoires in COVID-19. Assay used: immunoSEQ multiplex PCR; TCRdb lists only in-frame clones, some missing. This sample has about 180,000 clones, with about 86% found just once. Source material: peripheral blood. Every receptor here comes from a man in his fifties or sixties with active or convalescent COVID-19.

The chain recombines TRBV25-1 with TRBJ2-3, with 7 bases matching TRBD1. This CDR3 has 14 residues. J lost 4 bases, V lost 6 bases, and 7 bases had no gene match. Germline CDR1 reads MGHDK; CDR2 reads SYGVNS. As DNA, the CDR3 is TGTGCCAGCAGGGAGACAGGGTCCCCAGATACGCAGTATTTT. It translates to CASRETGSPDTQYF.

The chain has TRBV6-1 and TRBJ2-7, with 13 bases matching TRBD2. There are 14 residues in the CDR3. In germline, CDR1 is MNHNS, CDR2 SASEGT. Trimming cost V 2 bases and J 9 bases; bases outside gene matches: 4. The CDR3 coding sequence is TGTGCCAGCAGTGAAACTAGCGGGGGGGCCCGGCAGTACTTC. Its protein product is CASSETSGGARQYF.

V and J are TRBV21-1 and TRBJ2-5; the table's D gene call, TRBD1, was not cross checked with the DNA. TRBV21-1 is a documented pseudogene. The CDR3 contains 15 residues. The CDR3 is CASSKPDRGPETQYF. CDR3 nucleotides: TGTGCCAGCAGCAAACCGGACAGGGGGCCGGAGACCCAGTACTTC.

This clone was seen a few times. The J gene is TRBJ1-1, the V gene TRBV5-1; D possibly corresponds to TRBD1 (6 bases). CDR1 and CDR2 (germline): SGHRS, YFSETQ. With 2 bases removed from V and 2 bases from J, the gap between germline ends came to 19 bases. This CDR3 has 17 residues. The CDR3 loop is CASSFGQIRIENTEAFF. The CDR3 region has the DNA TGCGCCAGCAGCTTCGGACAGATAAGGATAGAAAACACTGAAGCTTTCTTT.

V usage is TRBV28 and J usage is TRBJ1-2; D is unresolved. Germline CDR1 reads MDHEN; CDR2 reads SYDVKM. CDR3 length: 13 amino acids. Trimming pared 6 bases from V and 7 bases from J, leaving 15 bases between. CDR3 sequence reads: CASRRVGAGGYTF. CDR3 DNA sequence: TGTGCCAGCAGGAGAGTGGGCGCTGGTGGCTACACCTTC.

The chain joins TRBV5-1 to TRBJ2-5; D call uncertain. Looked up from germline, CDR1 is SGHRS and CDR2 is YFSETQ. The V gene lost 3 bases and the J gene lost 4 bases, with 7 bases spanning the gap. This CDR3 has 12 amino acids. CDR3 nucleotides: TGCGCCAGCAGCTCCTCGGGAGAGACCCAGTACTTC. It codes for CASSSSGETQYF.

This chain uses TRBV28 with TRBJ2-1; TRBD2 aligns across 14 bases. The germline V gene has CDR1 MDHEN and CDR2 SYDVKM. The CDR3 loop spans 16 amino acids. Trimming at V came to 6 bases and at J to 6 bases, leaving 7 bases not matched to a gene. DNA for the CDR3: TGTGCCAGCAGGGTAGGGACTAGCGGGAGCCTCAATGAGCAGTTCTTC. It codes for CASRVGTSGSLNEQFF.

The chain links TRBV29-1 to TRBJ1-1, with D unresolved. Germline CDR1 reads SQVTM; CDR2 reads ANQGSEA. The V and J ends lost 6 bases and 0 bases respectively, with 11 bases between them. The CDR3 is 13 residues long. In DNA, the CDR3 is TGCAGCGTCCGTACGGACTTGAACACTGAAGCTTTCTTT. Its translation is CSVRTDLNTEAFF. The full variable domain, completed using reference TRBV29-1 and TRBJ1-1, is SAVISQKPSRDICQRGTSLTIQCQVDSQVTMMFWYRQQPGQSLTLIATANQGSEATYESGFVIDKFPISRPNLTFSTLTVSNMSPEDSSIYLCSVRTDLNTEAFFGQGTRLTVV.

The J gene is TRBJ1-4, the V gene TRBV11-3; 7 bases line up with TRBD1. CDR1 is SGHNT and CDR2 is YENEEA in the germline V gene. With V trimmed by 2 bases and J by 7 bases, 4 bases remained unmatched. This CDR3 is 14 amino acids long. CDR3 amino acids: CASSLRDRGEKLFF. The CDR3 DNA reads TGTGCCAGCAGCTTACGGGACAGAGGTGAAAAACTGTTTTTT.

The sample holds a few counts of this clone. The V and J genes are TRBV18 and TRBJ1-1; D is unclear. This CDR3 has 14 amino acids. The V gene's germline CDR1 is KGHSH and CDR2 LQKENI. The V end lost 4 bases, the J end lost 1 base, and 10 bases lay between the germline ends. In DNA form, the CDR3 reads TGTGCCAGCTCACGACACTCAGAGAACACTGAAGCTTTCTTT. The encoded protein is CASSRHSENTEAFF.

The chain joins TRBV7-2 to TRBJ1-4, with a possible D match to TRBD1 (5 bases). The CDR3 consists of 14 residues. Trimming removed 3 bases at V and 4 bases at J, with 9 bases between. Germline V gene sequence: CDR1 SGHTA, CDR2 FQGNSA. This CDR3 is CASSFDRFNEKLFF. The CDR3 DNA sequence: TGTGCCAGCAGCTTCGACAGATTTAATGAAAAACTGTTTTTT.

The chain uses TRBV30 and TRBJ1-6; D might be TRBD1 (5 bases). V lost 4 bases and J lost 0, with 19 bases in between. The CDR3 covers 18 residues. Germline CDR1 reads GTSNPN; CDR2 reads SVGIG (reference sequence). In DNA, the CDR3 is TGTGCCTGGACCCGGGGGGGGACCCTAAGCTCCTATAATTCACCCCTCCACTTT. This sequence encodes CAWTRGGTLSSYNSPLHF.

The J gene is TRBJ1-2, the V gene TRBV5-6; the match to TRBD1 covers 7 bases. The CDR3 extends over 13 amino acids. Trimming cost V 6 bases and J 5 bases; bases outside gene matches: 7. The germline V gene encodes CDR1 SGHDT and CDR2 YYEEEE. The CDR3: CASTIWGQYGYTF. DNA for the CDR3: TGTGCCAGCACCATATGGGGACAGTATGGCTACACCTTC.

The gene calls are TRBV9 and TRBJ2-3; no clear D. The CDR3 runs 14 residues. CDR1 is SGDLS and CDR2 is YYNGEE in the germline V gene. V dropped 2 bases and J dropped 2 bases, with 9 bases sitting between them. The CDR3 protein is CASSVRLITDTQYF. The CDR3 DNA is TGTGCCAGCAGCGTTCGTCTTATCACAGATACGCAGTATTTT.

V usage is TRBV7-6 and J usage is TRBJ2-3; 8 bases are a match to TRBD1. The V and J ends lost 5 bases and 5 bases, in that order; junction bases with no gene match: 9. The germline V gene encodes CDR1 SGHVS and CDR2 FNYEAQ. The CDR3 covers 15 residues. The CDR3 coding sequence is TGTGCCAGCAGCCGACCGGGACAGGAGCAAGATACGCAGTATTTT. Protein sequence: CASSRPGQEQDTQYF.

The chain employs TRBV6-5 and TRBJ2-5; D might be TRBD2 (6 bases). This CDR3 comprises 14 residues. V was shortened by 8 bases and J by 1 base, with 14 bases between the two germline ends. Germline V gene lookup returns CDR1 MNHEY and CDR2 SVGAGI. The CDR3, as DNA: TGTGCCAGCCACACGATGGGGGGCCAAGAGACCCAGTACTTC. Encoded protein: CASHTMGGQETQYF.

The CDR3 sequence is CASSSLAAPGQGESGYTF. CDR3 DNA: TGCGCCAGCAGCTCTTTAGCGGCACCGGGACAGGGAGAGAGTGGCTACACCTTC. The V and J genes are TRBV5-1 and TRBJ1-2; 9 nucleotides align to TRBD1. Trimming took 3 bases from V and 7 from J; bases not matched to a gene: 19. The CDR3 has 18 residues. Per the germline V gene, CDR1 is SGHRS and CDR2 is YFSETQ.

The rearrangement uses TRBV20-1 and TRBJ2-1; the match to TRBD2 covers 8 bases. Per the germline V gene, CDR1 is DFQATT and CDR2 is SNEGSKA (reference sequence). The CDR3 extends over 15 amino acids. V trimming: 6 bases; J trimming: 7 bases; junction bases outside the gene matches: 14. In DNA form, the CDR3 reads TGCAGTGCCAGTTCCCTGCACGGGGGGGGGAATGAGCAGTTCTTC. This encodes CSASSLHGGGNEQFF.

The V call is TRBV5-1, the J call TRBJ1-2, with D tentatively TRBD1 (6 bases). The CDR3 totals 14 residues. V was shortened by 9 bases and J by 4 bases, with 19 bases between the two germline ends. The germline V gene has CDR1 SGHRS and CDR2 YFSETQ. The CDR3 DNA reads as TGCGCCACCAAATCTGATACAGGGCTCTATGGCTACACCTTC. Protein sequence: CATKSDTGLYGYTF.

This chain links TRBV27 with TRBJ2-5, with a possible D match to TRBD2 (6 bases). CDR3 size: 15 residues. The V and J ends lost 2 bases and 5 bases respectively, with 15 bases between them. Germline CDR1 is MNHEY and CDR2 is SMNVEV (reference sequence). The CDR3 protein is CASSLETGAWETQYF. DNA of the CDR3: TGTGCCAGCAGTTTAGAGACGGGAGCATGGGAGACCCAGTACTTC.